Shown below are 24 T cell receptor beta chains from a single sample sequenced in a study of Ad26.COV2.S vaccination and SARS-CoV-2 variants. Assay used: immunoSEQ multiplex PCR; TCRdb lists only in-frame clones, some missing. The sample lists around 350,000 clones, around 90% occurring once. The sequencing here drew on peripheral blood, taken after recovery from COVID-19. These receptors all stem from a human donor who had recovered from COVID-19.

The genes are TRBV12-3 or TRBV12-4 and TRBJ1-2, with D hard to call. The V end was cut by 3 bases, the J end by 1 base, with 6 bases between. The CDR3 loop spans 13 amino acids. CDR3 residues: CASSFIINYGYTF. DNA for the CDR3: TGTGCCAGCAGTTTCATCATTAACTATGGCTACACCTTC.

The chain combines TRBV6-2 or TRBV6-3 with TRBJ1-2; 11 nucleotides align to TRBD1. CDR1 and CDR2 from the germline V gene are MNHEY and SVGEGT. The CDR3 is 14 residues long. Trimming took 6 bases from V and 5 from J; bases not matched to a gene: 5. This chain's CDR3 is CASSLGTGGYGYTF. For the CDR3, the DNA is TGTGCCAGCAGCCTTGGGACAGGGGGATATGGCTACACCTTC.

As concerns this clone: Sequence at one end of the junction differs from germline and may be a read error. The rearrangement uses TRBV5-4 and TRBJ1-3, with no clear D. Looked up from germline, CDR1 is SGHNT and CDR2 is YYREEE (reference sequence). The CDR3 contains 16 residues. The CDR3 DNA reads as TGTGCCAGCAGCGATCAAGGGATTAGCTCTGGAGACACCATATATTTT. Its protein product is CASSDQGISSGDTIYF.

The gene calls are TRBV4-1 and TRBJ2-1, with 7 bases that match TRBD2. The CDR3 sequence is 17 residues long. Trimming removed 2 bases from V and 3 bases from J; junction bases left unmatched: 10. Germline CDR1 is MGHRA and CDR2 is YSYEKL. The DNA of the CDR3 is TGCGCCAGCAGCCAATCTCGGGGGGACCCAATCTACAATGAGCAGTTCTTC. Translation gives CASSQSRGDPIYNEQFF.

This clone turned up a few times. The V call is TRBV7-9, the J call TRBJ2-2; the D gene is possibly TRBD2 (6 bases). CDR1 is SEHNR and CDR2 is FQNEAQ in the germline V gene (reference sequence). Trimming took off 4 bases at V and 7 bases at J, with 7 bases between the two ends. The CDR3 spans 12 residues. CDR3 amino acids: CASSWGGGELFF. CDR3 sequence (DNA): TGTGCCAGCAGCTGGGGAGGCGGGGAGCTGTTTTTT.

This rearrangement joins TRBV6-5 to TRBJ2-7, with a possible D match to TRBD1 (6 bases). The CDR3 has 15 residues. Trimming cost V 2 bases and J 7 bases, with 18 bases left between them. Germline CDR1 is MNHEY and CDR2 is SVGAGI. The CDR3 DNA is TGTGCCAGCAGTTACGCATCCGGGACACCCTTTGAGCAGTACTTC. This translates into CASSYASGTPFEQYF.

The gene calls are TRBV27 and TRBJ1-2, with 7 bases identical to TRBD1. V dropped 0 bases and J dropped 0; count of bases not matched to a gene: 7. The CDR3 has 17 amino acids. Germline V gives CDR1 MNHEY, CDR2 SMNVEV (reference sequence). Here the CDR3 DNA reads TGTGCCAGCAGTTTATCGAGGACAGGAGGCTCTAACTATGGCTACACCTTC. This translates into CASSLSRTGGSNYGYTF.

The chain uses TRBV6-5 and TRBJ1-2, with D possibly being TRBD1 (5 bases). The CDR3 totals 15 residues. CDR1 is MNHEY and CDR2 is SVGAGI in the germline V gene. Trimming took 6 bases from V and 2 from J, leaving 16 bases between them. CDR3 amino acids: CASSEWTYPNYGYTF. In DNA form, the CDR3 reads TGTGCCAGCAGCGAGTGGACATACCCCAACTATGGCTACACCTTC.

The rearrangement uses TRBV5-4 and TRBJ2-7; TRBD2 is a possible D gene (6 bases). The CDR3 covers 16 residues. CDR1 and CDR2 from the germline V gene are SGHNT and YYREEE (reference sequence). V was shortened by 0 bases and J by 0 bases, with 13 bases between the two germline ends. CDR3: CASSLVGRGSSYEQYF. The DNA for the CDR3 is TGTGCCAGCAGCTTGGTTGGGCGGGGCAGCTCCTACGAGCAGTACTTC.

The chain joins TRBV6-6 to TRBJ2-3; the D gene is possibly TRBD2 (6 bases). V lost 4 bases and J 3 bases, leaving 11 bases between the germline ends. Germline lookup yields CDR1 MNHNY and CDR2 SVGAGI (reference sequence). The CDR3 is 14 amino acids. The CDR3 DNA sequence: TGTGCCAGCAGTTCCCGGGGGAGGACAGATACGCAGTATTTT. Translated: CASSSRGRTDTQYF.

The chain couples TRBV11-2 to TRBJ1-2; D unclear. The CDR3 runs to 11 residues. CDR1 SGHAT and CDR2 FQNNGV come from the germline V gene. V was clipped by 5 bases and J by 4 bases, with 5 bases between them. This CDR3 reads CASSPGYGYTF. Written as DNA, the CDR3 is TGTGCCAGCAGCCCAGGCTATGGCTACACCTTC.

This chain uses TRBV5-1 with TRBJ2-3, with D unresolved. Germline V gene data show CDR1 as SGHRS and CDR2 as YFSETQ. CDR3 length equals 12 residues. Trimming cost V 2 bases and J 12 bases, with 13 bases left between them. Here the CDR3 reads CASSLGRDVQYF. Here the CDR3 DNA reads TGCGCCAGCAGCTTAGGAAGAGACGTTCAGTATTTT.

The V and J genes are TRBV6-6 and TRBJ1-1; no reliable D call. The length of the CDR3 is 12 residues. Germline V lookup: CDR1 MNHNY, CDR2 SVGAGI (reference sequence). Deletions cut 5 bases from V and 6 bases from J, with 10 bases between. The CDR3 sequence is CASSPRLAEAFF. In nucleotides, the CDR3 is TGTGCCAGCAGTCCGAGGCTGGCTGAAGCTTTCTTT.

The chain has TRBV7-9 and TRBJ1-1, with D possibly matching TRBD1 (5 bases). Per the germline V gene, CDR1 is SEHNR and CDR2 is FQNEAQ (reference sequence). V lost 1 base, J lost 4 bases, and 13 bases lay in between. This CDR3 comprises 15 residues. The CDR3 DNA reads as TGTGCCAGCAGCTTAGGACAAAGGGGTGGCACTGAAGCTTTCTTT. Protein: CASSLGQRGGTEAFF.

The rearrangement joins TRBV7-9 to TRBJ2-5; 8 nucleotides line up with TRBD1. The V and J ends lost 4 bases and 5 bases, in that order; junction bases with no gene match: 12. This CDR3 spans 16 amino acids. The germline CDR1 and CDR2 sequences are SEHNR and FQNEAQ (reference sequence). The CDR3 region is CASSSLGLDRAETQYF. In nucleotides, the CDR3 is TGTGCCAGCAGCTCCTTGGGGTTGGACAGGGCGGAGACCCAGTACTTC.

The V gene is TRBV5-1, the J gene TRBJ2-3, with D perhaps TRBD2 (6 bases). This CDR3 comprises 16 residues. Germline V gene sequence: CDR1 SGHRS, CDR2 YFSETQ. The ends were cut back, 3 bases at V and 4 bases at J, with 18 bases in the middle. The CDR3 protein is CASSWPPGLQADTQYF. The DNA for the CDR3 is TGCGCCAGCAGCTGGCCCCCGGGACTTCAGGCAGATACGCAGTATTTT.

The rearrangement joins TRBV10-2 to TRBJ1-5, with a tentative D call TRBD1 (5 bases). V was pared by 4 bases and J by 0 bases, with 10 bases between. Germline V gene lookup returns CDR1 WSHSY and CDR2 SAAADI. CDR3 length equals 15 residues. This chain's CDR3 is CASSVGGGSNQPQHF. The CDR3 DNA follows: TGCGCCAGCAGTGTCGGGGGGGGTAGCAATCAGCCCCAGCATTTT.

The chain combines TRBV6-4 with TRBJ2-1, with D maybe TRBD1 (5 bases). This CDR3 region has 15 residues. Trimming took 5 bases from V and 7 from J, leaving 18 bases between them. The V gene's germline CDR1 is MRHNA and CDR2 SNTAGT. The CDR3 nucleotides are TGTGCCAGCAGTAGGAGCCAGGGCCTATGGAATGAGCAGTTCTTC. Protein product: CASSRSQGLWNEQFF.

The chain recombines TRBV3-1 (or the pseudogene TRBV3-2) with TRBJ2-7; 7 bases align to TRBD1. Germline V gene lookup returns CDR1 LGHDT and CDR2 YNNKEL (reference sequence). Losses at the gene ends were 3 bases for V and 0 bases for J; bases not matched to a gene: 14. The CDR3 is 18 amino acids. In nucleotides, the CDR3 is TGTGCCAGCAGCCACCAAATCCCGTACCGGGACAGCTCCTACGAGCAGTACTTC. Protein: CASSHQIPYRDSSYEQYF.

CDR3 protein: CASSVATGELFF. The CDR3 nucleotides read TGTGCCAGCAGCGTAGCTACCGGGGAGCTGTTTTTT. This sequence joins TRBV9 and TRBJ2-2; D is undetermined. The V gene lost 0 bases and the J gene lost 5 bases, with 2 bases spanning the gap. CDR3 length equals 12 residues. Germline V lookup: CDR1 SGDLS, CDR2 YYNGEE.

This clone was counted a few times. V is TRBV4-3 and J is TRBJ2-5; TRBD1 might be the D (6 bases). Trimming took 0 bases from V and 5 from J, leaving 16 bases between them. Germline loops: CDR1 LGHNA, CDR2 YSLEER. The CDR3 consists of 16 residues. The CDR3 DNA follows: TGCGCCAGCAGCCAAGACATACAGGGATCAATCGAGACCCAGTACTTC. It yields the protein CASSQDIQGSIETQYF.

The V and J genes are TRBV18 and TRBJ1-5, with D possibly TRBD1 on 6 matching bases. CDR3 length: 14 amino acids. V lost 3 bases to trimming and J lost 0 bases, with 6 bases between them. Germline V gene data show CDR1 as KGHSH and CDR2 as LQKENI. The CDR3 sequence is CASSPDSSNQPQHF. For the CDR3, the DNA is TGTGCCAGCTCACCGGACAGTAGCAATCAGCCCCAGCATTTT. The full variable domain, completed using reference TRBV18 and TRBJ1-5, is NAGVMQNPRHLVRRRGQEARLRCSPMKGHSHVYWYRQLPEEGLKFMVYLQKENIIDESGMPKERFSAEFPKEGPSILRIQQVVRGDSAAYFCASSPDSSNQPQHFGDGTRLSIL.

The genes are TRBV7-6 and TRBJ2-5; D remains unclear. Germline CDR1 SGHVS, CDR2 FNYEAQ. The V end was cut by 5 bases, the J end by 3 bases, with 13 bases between. The CDR3 consists of 14 residues. The CDR3, as DNA: TGTGCCAGCAGCCTACGCTGGTCCGAAGAGACCCAGTACTTC. Amino acids: CASSLRWSEETQYF.

The chain employs TRBV7-9 and TRBJ1-6; D gene unclear. Trimming removed 1 base at V and 3 bases at J, with 4 bases between. Germline V gene lookup returns CDR1 SEHNR and CDR2 FQNEAQ (reference sequence). This CDR3 region has 14 residues. The CDR3 is CASSLDFYNSPLHF. The CDR3 nucleotides are TGTGCCAGCAGCTTAGATTTCTATAATTCACCCCTCCACTTT.